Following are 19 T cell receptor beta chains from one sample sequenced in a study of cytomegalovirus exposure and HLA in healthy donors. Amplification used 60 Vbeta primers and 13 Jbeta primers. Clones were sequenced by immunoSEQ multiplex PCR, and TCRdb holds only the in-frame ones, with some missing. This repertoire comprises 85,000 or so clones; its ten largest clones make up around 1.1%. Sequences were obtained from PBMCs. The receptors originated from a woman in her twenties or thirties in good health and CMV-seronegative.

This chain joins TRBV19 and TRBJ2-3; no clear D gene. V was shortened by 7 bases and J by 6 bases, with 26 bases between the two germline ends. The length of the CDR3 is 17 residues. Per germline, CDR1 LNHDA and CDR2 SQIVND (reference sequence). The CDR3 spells CASKPSISTVRTDTQYF. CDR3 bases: TGTGCCAGTAAGCCGTCCATTTCTACAGTCCGTACGGATACGCAGTATTTT.

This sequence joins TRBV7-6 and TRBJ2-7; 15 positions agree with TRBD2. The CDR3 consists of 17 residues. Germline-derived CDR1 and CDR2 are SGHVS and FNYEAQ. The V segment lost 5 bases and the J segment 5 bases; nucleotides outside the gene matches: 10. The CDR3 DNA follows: TGTGCCAGCAGCCCAAGCGTGGGGACTAGCGGGAGGAACGAGCAGTACTTC. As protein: CASSPSVGTSGRNEQYF.

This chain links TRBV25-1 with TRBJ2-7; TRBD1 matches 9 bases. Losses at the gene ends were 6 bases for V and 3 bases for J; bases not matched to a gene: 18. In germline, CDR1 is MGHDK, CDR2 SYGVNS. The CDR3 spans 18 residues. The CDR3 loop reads CASSANLDPGTGYYEQYF. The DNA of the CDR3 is TGTGCCAGCAGCGCAAACCTAGATCCAGGGACAGGGTACTACGAGCAGTACTTC.

CDR3 region: CASSIEAGEQFF. The DNA of the CDR3 is TGTGCCAGTAGTATAGAAGCGGGGGAGCAGTTCTTC. V gene TRBV19 combines with J gene TRBJ2-1, with 7 bases fitting TRBD2. Germline values: CDR1 LNHDA, CDR2 SQIVND (reference sequence). The CDR3 spans 12 residues. J was trimmed by 10 bases and V by 0 bases; bases with no gene match: 0.

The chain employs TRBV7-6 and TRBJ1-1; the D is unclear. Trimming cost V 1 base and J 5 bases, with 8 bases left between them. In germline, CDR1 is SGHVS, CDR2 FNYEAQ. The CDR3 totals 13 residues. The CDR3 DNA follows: TGTGCCAGCAGCTTAGGGTCTCGGACTGAAGCTTTCTTT. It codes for CASSLGSRTEAFF.

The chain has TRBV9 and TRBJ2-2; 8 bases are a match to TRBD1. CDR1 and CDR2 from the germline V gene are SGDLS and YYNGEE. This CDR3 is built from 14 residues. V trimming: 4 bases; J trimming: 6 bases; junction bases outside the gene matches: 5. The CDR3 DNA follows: TGTGCCAGCAGCCCTCAGGGGGCCGCCGGGGAGCTGTTTTTT. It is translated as CASSPQGAAGELFF.

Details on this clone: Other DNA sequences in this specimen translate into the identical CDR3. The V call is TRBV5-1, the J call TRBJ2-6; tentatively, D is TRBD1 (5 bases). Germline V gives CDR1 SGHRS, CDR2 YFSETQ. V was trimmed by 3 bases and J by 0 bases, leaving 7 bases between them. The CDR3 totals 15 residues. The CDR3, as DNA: TGCGCCAGCAGCTCGGACACCTCTGGGGCCAACGTCCTGACTTTC. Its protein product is CASSSDTSGANVLTF.

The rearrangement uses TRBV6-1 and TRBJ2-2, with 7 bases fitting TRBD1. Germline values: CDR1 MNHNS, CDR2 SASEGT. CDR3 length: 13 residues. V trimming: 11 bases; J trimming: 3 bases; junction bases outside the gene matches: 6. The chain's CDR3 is CAGLDRDTGELFF. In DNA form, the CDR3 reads TGTGCCGGCCTTGACAGGGACACCGGGGAGCTGTTTTTT.

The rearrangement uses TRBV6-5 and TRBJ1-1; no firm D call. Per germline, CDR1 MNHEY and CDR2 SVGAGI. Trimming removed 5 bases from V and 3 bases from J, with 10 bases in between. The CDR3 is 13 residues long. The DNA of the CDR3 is TGTGCCAGCAGTCCCGGGGAGTACACTGAAGCTTTCTTT. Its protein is CASSPGEYTEAFF.

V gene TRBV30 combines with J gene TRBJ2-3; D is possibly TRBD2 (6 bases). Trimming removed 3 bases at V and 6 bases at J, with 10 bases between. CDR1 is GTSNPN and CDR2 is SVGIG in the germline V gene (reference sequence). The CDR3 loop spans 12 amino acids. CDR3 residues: CAWSLTSDTQYF. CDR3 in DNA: TGTGCCTGGAGCCTAACTAGCGATACGCAGTATTTT.

The CDR3 region has the DNA TGTGCCAGCAGTAATGGACTAGCGGGGGGTAGTGAGACCCAGTACTTC. This codes for CASSNGLAGGSETQYF. This rearrangement joins TRBV2 to TRBJ2-5, with 14 nucleotides matching TRBD2. The CDR3 is made up of 16 amino acids. The ends lost 5 bases at V and 5 bases at J; junction bases unmatched: 7. The germline V gene has CDR1 SNHLY and CDR2 FYNNEI.

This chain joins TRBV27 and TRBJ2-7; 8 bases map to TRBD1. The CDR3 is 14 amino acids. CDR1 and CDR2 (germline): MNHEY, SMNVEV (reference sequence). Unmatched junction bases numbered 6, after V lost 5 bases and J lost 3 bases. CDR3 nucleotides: TGTGCCAGCAGTCCTTCCGGGACAGGCTACGAGCAGTACTTC. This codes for CASSPSGTGYEQYF.

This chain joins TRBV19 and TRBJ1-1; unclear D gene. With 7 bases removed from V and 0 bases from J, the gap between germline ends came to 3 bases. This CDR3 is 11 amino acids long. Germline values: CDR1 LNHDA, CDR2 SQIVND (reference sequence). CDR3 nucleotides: TGTGCCAGTATAATGAACACTGAAGCTTTCTTT. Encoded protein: CASIMNTEAFF. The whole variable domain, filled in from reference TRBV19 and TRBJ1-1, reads DGGITQSPKYLFRKEGQNVTLSCEQNLNHDAMYWYRQDPGQGLRLIYYSQIVNDFQKGDIAEGYSVSREKKESFPLTVTSAQKNPTAFYLCASIMNTEAFFGQGTRLTVV.

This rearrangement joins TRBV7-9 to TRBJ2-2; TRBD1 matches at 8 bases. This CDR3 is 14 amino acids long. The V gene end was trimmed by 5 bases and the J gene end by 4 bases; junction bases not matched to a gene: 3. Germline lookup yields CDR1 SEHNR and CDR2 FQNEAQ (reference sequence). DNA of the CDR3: TGTGCCAGCAGCGCAGGGGGCTCCACCGGGGAGCTGTTTTTT. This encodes CASSAGGSTGELFF.

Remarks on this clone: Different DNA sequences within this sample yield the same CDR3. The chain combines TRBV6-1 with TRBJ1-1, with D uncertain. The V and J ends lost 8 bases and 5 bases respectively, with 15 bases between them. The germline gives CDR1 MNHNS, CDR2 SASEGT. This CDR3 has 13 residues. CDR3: CASVVAGRTEAFF. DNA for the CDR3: TGTGCCAGCGTGGTCGCGGGGAGGACTGAAGCTTTCTTT.

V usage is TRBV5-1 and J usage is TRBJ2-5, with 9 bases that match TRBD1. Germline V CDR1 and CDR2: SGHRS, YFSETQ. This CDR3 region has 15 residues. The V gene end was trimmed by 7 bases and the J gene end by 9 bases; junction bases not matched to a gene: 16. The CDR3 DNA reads TGCGCCAGCCCCCGGGGACAGGGCGAGAAGTTGGCCCAGTACTTC. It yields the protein CASPRGQGEKLAQYF.

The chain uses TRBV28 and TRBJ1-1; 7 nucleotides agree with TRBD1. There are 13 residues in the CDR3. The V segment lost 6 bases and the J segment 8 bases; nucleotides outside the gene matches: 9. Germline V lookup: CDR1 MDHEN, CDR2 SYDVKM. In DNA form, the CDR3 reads TGTGCCAGCAGCATAGGGGGCAAGAGAGAAGCTTTCTTT. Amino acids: CASSIGGKREAFF. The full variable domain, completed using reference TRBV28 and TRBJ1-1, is DVKVTQSSRYLVKRTGEKVFLECVQDMDHENMFWYRQDPGLGLRLIYFSYDVKMKEKGDIPEGYSVSREKKERFSLILESASTNQTSMYLCASSIGGKREAFFGQGTRLTVV.

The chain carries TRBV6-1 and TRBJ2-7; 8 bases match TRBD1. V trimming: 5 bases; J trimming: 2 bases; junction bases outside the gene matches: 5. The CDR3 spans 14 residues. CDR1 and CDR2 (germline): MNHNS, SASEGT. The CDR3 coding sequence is TGTGCCAGCAGTTTCCGGACAGGGACCTACGAGCAGTACTTC. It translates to CASSFRTGTYEQYF.

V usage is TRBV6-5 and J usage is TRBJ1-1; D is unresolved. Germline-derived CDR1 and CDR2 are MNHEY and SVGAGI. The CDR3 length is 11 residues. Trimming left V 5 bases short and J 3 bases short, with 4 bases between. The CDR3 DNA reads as TGTGCCAGCAGTCGGGACACTGAAGCTTTCTTT. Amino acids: CASSRDTEAFF.